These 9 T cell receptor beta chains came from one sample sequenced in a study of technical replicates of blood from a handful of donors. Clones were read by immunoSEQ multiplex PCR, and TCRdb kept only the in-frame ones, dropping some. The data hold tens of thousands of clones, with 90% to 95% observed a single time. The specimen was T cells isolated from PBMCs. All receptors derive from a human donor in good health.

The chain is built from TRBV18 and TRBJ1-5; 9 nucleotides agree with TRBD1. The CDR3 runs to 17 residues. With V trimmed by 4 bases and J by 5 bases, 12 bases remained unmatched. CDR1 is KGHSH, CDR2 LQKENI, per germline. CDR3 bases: TGTGCCAGCTCACGGCAAATACAGGGACAGGGAGATCAGCCCCAGCATTTT. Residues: CASSRQIQGQGDQPQHF.

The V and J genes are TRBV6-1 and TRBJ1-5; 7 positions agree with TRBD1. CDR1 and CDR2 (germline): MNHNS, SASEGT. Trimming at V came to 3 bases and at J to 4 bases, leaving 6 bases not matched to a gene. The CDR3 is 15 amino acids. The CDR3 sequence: CASSDRDRDNQPQHF. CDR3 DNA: TGTGCCAGCAGTGACCGGGACAGAGATAATCAGCCCCAGCATTTT.

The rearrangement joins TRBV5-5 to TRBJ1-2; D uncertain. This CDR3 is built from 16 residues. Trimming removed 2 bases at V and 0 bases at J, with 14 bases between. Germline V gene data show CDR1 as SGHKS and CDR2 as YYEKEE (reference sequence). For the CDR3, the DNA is TGTGCCAGCAGCTTAAGCCCCTACCCCACTAACTATGGCTACACCTTC. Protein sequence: CASSLSPYPTNYGYTF.

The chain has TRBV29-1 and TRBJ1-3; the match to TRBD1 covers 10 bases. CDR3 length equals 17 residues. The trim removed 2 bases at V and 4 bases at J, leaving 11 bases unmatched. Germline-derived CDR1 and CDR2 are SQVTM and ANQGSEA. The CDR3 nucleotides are TGCAGCGTTGAAATGTCCTACGGGACAGGGGTCGGAAACACCATATATTTT. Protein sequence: CSVEMSYGTGVGNTIYF. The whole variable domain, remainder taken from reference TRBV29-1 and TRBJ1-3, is SAVISQKPSRDICQRGTSLTIQCQVDSQVTMMFWYRQQPGQSLTLIATANQGSEATYESGFVIDKFPISRPNLTFSTLTVSNMSPEDSSIYLCSVEMSYGTGVGNTIYFGEGSWLTVV.

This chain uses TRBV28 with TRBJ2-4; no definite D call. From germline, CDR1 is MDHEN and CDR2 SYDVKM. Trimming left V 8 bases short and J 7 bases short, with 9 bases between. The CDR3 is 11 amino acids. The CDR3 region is CASSMRNIQYF. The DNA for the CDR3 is TGTGCCAGCTCGATGAGGAACATTCAGTACTTC.

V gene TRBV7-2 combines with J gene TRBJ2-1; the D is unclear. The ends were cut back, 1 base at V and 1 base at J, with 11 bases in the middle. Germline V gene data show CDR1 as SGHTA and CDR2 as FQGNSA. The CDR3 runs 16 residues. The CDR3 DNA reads TGTGCCAGCAGCTTAGTACACAGCTTTTCCTACAATGAGCAGTTCTTC. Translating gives CASSLVHSFSYNEQFF.

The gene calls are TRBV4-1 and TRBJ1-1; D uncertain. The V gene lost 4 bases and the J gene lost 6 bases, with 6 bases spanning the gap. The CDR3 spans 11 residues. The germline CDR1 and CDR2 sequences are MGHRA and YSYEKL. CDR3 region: CASSRGAEAFF. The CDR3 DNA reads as TGCGCCAGCAGCCGAGGAGCTGAAGCTTTCTTT.

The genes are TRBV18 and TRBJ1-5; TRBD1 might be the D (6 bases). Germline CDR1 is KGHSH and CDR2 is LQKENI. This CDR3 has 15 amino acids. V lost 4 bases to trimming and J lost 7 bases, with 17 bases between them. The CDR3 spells CASSRIGTNQQPQHF. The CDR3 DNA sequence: TGTGCCAGCTCACGGATCGGGACAAACCAGCAGCCCCAGCATTTT.

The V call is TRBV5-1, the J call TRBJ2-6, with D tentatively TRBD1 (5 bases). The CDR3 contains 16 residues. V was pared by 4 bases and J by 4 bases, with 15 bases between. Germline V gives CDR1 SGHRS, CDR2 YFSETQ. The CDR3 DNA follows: TGCGCCAGCAGCATACAAGGGGTTGGGGGGGCCAACGTCCTGACTTTC. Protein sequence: CASSIQGVGGANVLTF.